Here is one TCR beta chain with its context. This entry is derived from a study of T-cell memory formation after mild COVID-19. Study-wide context: Largely donor-specific sequence clusters came from a couple of donors.

Researchers used 5'RACE with constant-segment primers to make TCR alpha and TCR beta cDNA libraries that carry sample barcodes and UMIs. One entry per CDR3 protein results from TCRdb running MiXCR on the 5' RACE reads. This table holds under 200,000 distinct CDR3 sequences, roughly 11% found once. Germline values: CDR1 SGDLS, CDR2 YYNGEE. The CDR3 is 14 residues long. Trimming pared 4 bases from V and 7 bases from J, leaving 14 bases between. The sample was PBMCs or a T cell subset sorted from them (not recorded which). This chain uses TRBV9 with TRBJ2-2, with a possible D match to TRBD1 (5 bases). This TCR was recovered from a man aged 18 to 29 who had mild COVID-19 (a few samples of this study predate the infection). Cell type and time point are not known. CDR3 in amino acids: CASSQGRVHGELFF. In DNA form, the CDR3 reads TGTGCCAGCAGCCAGGGCAGGGTTCACGGGGAGCTGTTTTTT.